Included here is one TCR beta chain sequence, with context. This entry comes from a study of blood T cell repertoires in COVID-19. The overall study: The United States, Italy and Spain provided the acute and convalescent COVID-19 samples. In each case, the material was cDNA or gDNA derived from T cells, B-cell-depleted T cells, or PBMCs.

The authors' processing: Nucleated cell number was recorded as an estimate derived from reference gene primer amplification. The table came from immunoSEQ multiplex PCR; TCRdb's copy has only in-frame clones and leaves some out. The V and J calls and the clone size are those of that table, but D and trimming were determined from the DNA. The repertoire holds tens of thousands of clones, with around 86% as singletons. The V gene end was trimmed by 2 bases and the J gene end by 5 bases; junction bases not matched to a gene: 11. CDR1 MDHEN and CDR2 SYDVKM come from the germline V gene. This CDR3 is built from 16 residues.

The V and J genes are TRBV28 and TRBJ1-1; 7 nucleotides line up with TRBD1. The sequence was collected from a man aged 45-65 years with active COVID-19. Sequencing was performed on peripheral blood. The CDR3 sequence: CASSLVPKQGRTEAFF. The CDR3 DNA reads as TGTGCCAGCAGTTTAGTCCCGAAACAGGGGAGGACTGAAGCTTTCTTT.